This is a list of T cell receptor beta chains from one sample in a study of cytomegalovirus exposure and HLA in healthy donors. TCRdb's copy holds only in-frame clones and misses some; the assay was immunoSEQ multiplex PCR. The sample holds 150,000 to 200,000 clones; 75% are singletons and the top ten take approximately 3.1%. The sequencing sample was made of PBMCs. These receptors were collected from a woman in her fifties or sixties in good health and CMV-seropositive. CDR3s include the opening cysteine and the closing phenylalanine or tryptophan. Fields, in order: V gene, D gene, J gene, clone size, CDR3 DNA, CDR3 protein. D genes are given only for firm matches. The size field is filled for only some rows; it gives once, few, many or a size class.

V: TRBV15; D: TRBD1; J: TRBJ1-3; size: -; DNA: TGTGCCACCAGCGCAGGGGGCTCTGGAAACACCATATATTTT; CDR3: CATSAGGSGNTIYF
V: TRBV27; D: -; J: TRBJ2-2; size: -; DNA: TGTGCCAGCAGTCCGCGGCCCTTGAACACCGGGGAGCTGTTTTTT; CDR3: CASSPRPLNTGELFF
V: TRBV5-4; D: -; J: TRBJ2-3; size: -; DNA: TGTGCCAGCAGTACCCCCATGGGGCAGCCTACAGATACGCAGTATTTT; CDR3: CASSTPMGQPTDTQYF
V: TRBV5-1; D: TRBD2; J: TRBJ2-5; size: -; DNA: TGCGCCAGCAGCTTGGCAGGACTAGCGGGGGGGCAAGAGACCCAGTACTTC; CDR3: CASSLAGLAGGQETQYF
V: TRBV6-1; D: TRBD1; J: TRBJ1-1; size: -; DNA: TGTGCCAGCAGTCCCCGGGACAGGGGCACTGAAGCTTTCTTT; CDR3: CASSPRDRGTEAFF
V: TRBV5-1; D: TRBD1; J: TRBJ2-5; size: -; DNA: TGCGCCAGCAGCGTCACAGGGGGAGGTCAAGAGACCCAGTACTTC; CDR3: CASSVTGGGQETQYF
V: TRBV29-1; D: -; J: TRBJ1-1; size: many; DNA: TGCAGCGTTGGACGATTTGACAGCATGAACACTGAAGCTTTCTTT; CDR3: CSVGRFDSMNTEAFF
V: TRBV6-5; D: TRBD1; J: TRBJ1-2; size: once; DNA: TGTGCCAGCAGGCTAAGGGACAGCTCCAACGGCTACACCTTC; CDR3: CASRLRDSSNGYTF
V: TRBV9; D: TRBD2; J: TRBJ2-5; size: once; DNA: TGTGCCAGCAGCGTGGGGACTAGCGGGGGGTCTTCGTACCAAGAGACCCAGTACTTC; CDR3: CASSVGTSGGSSYQETQYF
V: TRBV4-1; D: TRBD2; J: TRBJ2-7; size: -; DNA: TGCGCCAGCACCCCCGGAGCTAGCGGGGGAGTACCTTACGGGCAGTACTTC; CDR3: CASTPGASGGVPYGQYF
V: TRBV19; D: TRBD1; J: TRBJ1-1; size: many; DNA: TGTGCCAGTAGTCTCACAACAGGGGTCGCTGAAGCTTTCTTT; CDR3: CASSLTTGVAEAFF
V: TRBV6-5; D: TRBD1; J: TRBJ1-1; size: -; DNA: TGTGCCAGCAGTCGACAGGGCAGAGACACTGAAGCTTTCTTT; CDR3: CASSRQGRDTEAFF
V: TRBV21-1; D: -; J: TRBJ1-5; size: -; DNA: TGTGCCAGCAGCAAAGAGCGGGAACCAGGACAGCCCCAGCATTTT; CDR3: CASSKEREPGQPQHF
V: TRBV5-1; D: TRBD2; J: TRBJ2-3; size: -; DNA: TGCGCCAGCAGCGACATTAGCGGGGGATACACAGATACGCAGTATTTT; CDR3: CASSDISGGYTDTQYF
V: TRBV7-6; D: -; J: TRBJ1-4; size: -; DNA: TGTGCCAGCAGCTTCGCTAATGAAAAACTGTTTTTT; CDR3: CASSFANEKLFF
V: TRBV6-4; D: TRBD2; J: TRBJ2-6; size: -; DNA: TGTGCCAGCAGTGACGGGGGGGCTGGGGCCAACGTCCTGACTTTC; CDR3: CASSDGGAGANVLTF
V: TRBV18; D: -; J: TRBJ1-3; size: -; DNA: TGTGCCAGCTCACCCACCCCCCCAGGCGCTGGAAACACCATATATTTT; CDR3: CASSPTPPGAGNTIYF
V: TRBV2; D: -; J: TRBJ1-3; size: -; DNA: TGTGCCAGCAGTGATGTAGGAAACACCATATATTTT; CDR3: CASSDVGNTIYF
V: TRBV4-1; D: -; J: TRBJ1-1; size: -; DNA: TGCGCCAGCAGCCAAAAGAGTGAAGCTTTCTTT; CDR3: CASSQKSEAFF
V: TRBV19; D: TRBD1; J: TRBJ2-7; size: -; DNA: TGTGCCAGTAGTATCTTCGGGACAGCCTCTGGAGAGCAGTACTTC; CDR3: CASSIFGTASGEQYF
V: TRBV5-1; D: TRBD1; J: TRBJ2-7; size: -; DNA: TGCGCCAGCAGCTTGGGGCAGGGGGCCTACGAGCAGTACTTC; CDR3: CASSLGQGAYEQYF
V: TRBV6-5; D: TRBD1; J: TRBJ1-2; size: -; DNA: TGTGCCAGCAGACCGGGACAGGGCTATGGCTACACCTTC; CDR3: CASRPGQGYGYTF
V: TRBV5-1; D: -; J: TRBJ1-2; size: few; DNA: TGCGCCAGCAGGCCCACAGGGAACTATGGCTACACCTTC; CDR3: CASRPTGNYGYTF
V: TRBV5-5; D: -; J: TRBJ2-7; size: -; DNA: TGTGCCAGCAGCTTGAGCAGGGGAAGAGGGGAGCAGTACTTC; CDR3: CASSLSRGRGEQYF
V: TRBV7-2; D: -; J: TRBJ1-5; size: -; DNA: TGTGCCAGCAGCTTTGCGAGCGATCAGCCCCAGCATTTT; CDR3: CASSFASDQPQHF
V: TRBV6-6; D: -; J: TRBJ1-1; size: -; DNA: TGTGCCAGCAGTTCCCCAGGGTCGGCTGAAGCTTTCTTT; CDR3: CASSSPGSAEAFF
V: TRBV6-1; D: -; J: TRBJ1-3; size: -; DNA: TGTGCCAGCAGTGAAGGGCGACAGACTGGAAACACCATATATTTT; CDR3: CASSEGRQTGNTIYF